This T cell receptor beta chain originates from a study of blood T cell repertoires in COVID-19. Turning to the study itself: The origin of the acute and convalescent COVID-19 samples was the United States, Italy and Spain. PBMCs, B-cell-depleted T cells, or T cells provided the cDNA or gDNA that made up the material.

Sequencing used immunoSEQ multiplex PCR; TCRdb keeps in-frame clones, though not all of them. The profile shows over 400,000 clones, just over 85% of them singletons. With 1 base removed from V and 1 base from J, the gap between germline ends came to 16 bases. The germline CDR1 and CDR2 sequences are LNHDA and SQIVND (reference sequence). The CDR3 is made up of 17 amino acids. The chain recombines TRBV19 with TRBJ1-1; D remains unclear. Sequencing used peripheral blood. This sequence was found in a woman aged 25 to 45 with active or convalescent COVID-19. Here the CDR3 reads CASSIVNLEGQNTEAFF. The CDR3 DNA reads as TGTGCCAGTAGTATAGTGAACCTAGAGGGCCAGAACACTGAAGCTTTCTTT.